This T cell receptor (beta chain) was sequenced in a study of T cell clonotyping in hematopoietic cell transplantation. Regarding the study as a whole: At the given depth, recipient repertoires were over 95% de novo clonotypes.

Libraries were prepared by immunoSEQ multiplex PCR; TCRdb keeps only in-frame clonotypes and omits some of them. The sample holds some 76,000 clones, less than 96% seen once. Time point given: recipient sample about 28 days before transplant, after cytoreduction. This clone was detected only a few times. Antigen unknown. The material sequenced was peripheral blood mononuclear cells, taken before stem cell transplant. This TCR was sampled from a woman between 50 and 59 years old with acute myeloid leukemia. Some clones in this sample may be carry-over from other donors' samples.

The CDR3 nucleotides are TGTGCCAGCAGTGCACGGGACAGAAAACTGTTTTTT. Amino acids: CASSARDRKLFF. This chain uses TRBV2 with TRBJ1-4; 7 nucleotides match TRBD1. The CDR3 runs 12 residues. With 4 bases clipped from V and 10 bases from J, the junction kept 3 bases outside the gene matches. Germline assignment: CDR1 SNHLY and CDR2 FYNNEI.